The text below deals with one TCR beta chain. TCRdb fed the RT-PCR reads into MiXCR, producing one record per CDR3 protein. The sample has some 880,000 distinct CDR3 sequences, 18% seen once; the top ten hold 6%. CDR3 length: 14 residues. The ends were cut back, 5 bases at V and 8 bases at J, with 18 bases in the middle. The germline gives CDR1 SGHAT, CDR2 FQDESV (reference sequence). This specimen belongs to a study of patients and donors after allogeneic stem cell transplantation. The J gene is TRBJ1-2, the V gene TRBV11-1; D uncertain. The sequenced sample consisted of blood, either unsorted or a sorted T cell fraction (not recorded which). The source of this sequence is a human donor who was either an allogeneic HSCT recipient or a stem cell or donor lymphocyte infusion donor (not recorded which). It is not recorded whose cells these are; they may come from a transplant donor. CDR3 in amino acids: CASSPEEGSEGYTF. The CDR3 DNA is TGTGCCAGCAGCCCCGAAGAGGGCAGCGAGGGCTACACCTTC.